These T cell receptor beta chains were read from a single sample in a study of blood T cells in healthy people across ages. TCRdb reprocessed the 5' RACE reads with MiXCR, giving one entry per CDR3 protein. The sample lists 1,500,000 or so distinct CDR3 sequences; 59% were seen once. The sample consisted of blood. Receptor source: a man aged 18 to 29 in good health. Both conserved end residues are part of each CDR3. The order of the fields is D gene, clone size, V gene, J gene, CDR3 DNA, CDR3 protein. A D gene is named only where the DNA matches it firmly. Clone sizes are given selectively: once, few, many, or a class where the clone is expanded.

TRBD2	few	TRBV7-9	TRBJ2-7	TGTGCCAGCAGCTCTAGAGCGGGATTGCAGTACTTC	CASSSRAGLQYF
-	few	TRBV6-6	TRBJ2-7	TGTGCCAGCAGTTCATTTGACAGCTCCTACGAGCAGTACTTC	CASSSFDSSYEQYF
TRBD1	-	TRBV12-3/TRBV12-4	TRBJ2-5	TGTGCCAGCGGGGCCTCCGACAGGGGAGAGACCCAGTACTTC	CASGASDRGETQYF
TRBD2	-	TRBV10-3	TRBJ2-1	TGTGCCACCCAAGCGGGCGGGGGGGCATATAGGAATGAGCAGTTCTTC	CATQAGGGAYRNEQFF
TRBD1	-	TRBV18	TRBJ2-1	TGTGCCAGCTCACCGGGCAGGGGGCTTGAGCAGTTCTTC	CASSPGRGLEQFF
TRBD1	-	TRBV4-1	TRBJ1-4	TGCGCCAGCAGCCAAATACAGGGGGCCGGTAATGAAAAACTGTTTTTT	CASSQIQGAGNEKLFF
-	-	TRBV25-1	TRBJ2-1	TGTGCCAGCAGTGTTTCCGGGGATGAGCAGTTCTTC	CASSVSGDEQFF
-	-	TRBV20-1	TRBJ1-6	TGCAGTGCTAGAGTGGCCACAAATTCACCCCTCCACTTT	CSARVATNSPLHF
-	-	TRBV2	TRBJ2-3	TGTGCCGGCACCGCCTTAAAGAGACAGCGCAGACAAGATACGCAGTATTTT	CAGTALKRQRRQDTQYF
TRBD2	once	TRBV24-1	TRBJ2-3	TGTGCCACAGGGATGGGTGGACTAGCGGGAGGACCCAGCACAGATACGCAGTATTTT	CATGMGGLAGGPSTDTQYF
TRBD2	few	TRBV7-9	TRBJ2-1	TGTGCCAGCAGCTCTAGCGGGACTACTTACAATGAGCAGTTCTTC	CASSSSGTTYNEQFF
TRBD2	-	TRBV7-2	TRBJ2-1	TGTGCCAGCAGCCCTCTGGGACTAGCGCTGAATGAGCAGTTCTTC	CASSPLGLALNEQFF
-	few	TRBV27	TRBJ2-5	TGTGCCAGCGGCCCCGACCCGGGAGAAGAGACCCAGTACTTC	CASGPDPGEETQYF
-	-	TRBV7-9	TRBJ2-7	TGTGCCAGCAGCTTAGGTGCCCGAGGGACCTACGAGCAGTACTTC	CASSLGARGTYEQYF
-	-	TRBV30	TRBJ2-3	TGTGCCTGGAGTGTACGAGGGGGGAGCACAGATACGCAGTATTTT	CAWSVRGGSTDTQYF
TRBD1	-	TRBV6-1	TRBJ1-2	TGTGCCAGCAGGGCGACAGGGACCTATGGCTACACCTTC	CASRATGTYGYTF
TRBD2	-	TRBV20-1	TRBJ2-3	TGCAGTGCAGGAGGGCTAGCGGGAGACTCAGATACGCAGTATTTT	CSAGGLAGDSDTQYF
TRBD2	once	TRBV20-1	TRBJ2-7	TGCAGTGCTAGAGATCCCCTAGCGGGGCTATATACCTACGAGCAGTACTTC	CSARDPLAGLYTYEQYF
-	once	TRBV11-1	TRBJ1-1	TGTGCCAGCACCCCTGCGGTGCCGGGAGCTTTCTTT	CASTPAVPGAFF
-	-	TRBV29-1	TRBJ2-1	TGCAGCGTTGACATGACAGGCAATGAGCAGTTCTTC	CSVDMTGNEQFF
TRBD1	-	TRBV13	TRBJ2-2	TGTGCCAGCAGCTATACGGACAGGGCCCTGTTTTTT	CASSYTDRALFF
-	-	TRBV7-9	TRBJ2-3	TGTGCCAGCCTTAAGTCTGCAGATACGCAGTATTTT	CASLKSADTQYF
-	-	TRBV12-3/TRBV12-4	TRBJ2-6	TGTGCCAGCAGCCGACAGGTTGCTGGGGCCAACGTCCTGACTTTC	CASSRQVAGANVLTF
TRBD1	-	TRBV27	TRBJ2-7	TGTGCCAGCGCTAGGGACAGGGGTTCCGAGCAGTACTTC	CASARDRGSEQYF
TRBD2	-	TRBV30	TRBJ2-1	TGTGCCTGGAGTGTGGGGACTAGCGGCCACAATGAGCAGTTCTTC	CAWSVGTSGHNEQFF
-	-	TRBV6-2/TRBV6-3	TRBJ1-2	TGTGCCAGCAGTTACGCCCAGGGTGGCTACACCTTC	CASSYAQGGYTF
TRBD2	few	TRBV20-1	TRBJ2-3	TGCAGTGCTTCAGCGGGGGGCCCAGATACGCAGTATTTT	CSASAGGPDTQYF
-	-	TRBV15	TRBJ1-2	TGTGCCACCAGCAGAGACAGGGTGAGCGGCTACACCTTC	CATSRDRVSGYTF
-	-	TRBV6-6	TRBJ2-5	TGTGCCAGCAGTTACTCGGTGTTTGGGGAGACCCAGTACTTC	CASSYSVFGETQYF
-	once	TRBV7-9	TRBJ2-1	TGTGCCAGCAGCTTAGCGGGAGTGAGGGGATCCTACAATGAGCAGTTCTTC	CASSLAGVRGSYNEQFF
TRBD2	few	TRBV6-4	TRBJ2-2	TGTGCCAGCAGTGACTCGACGGTAGCGGGGGGGCATACCGGGGAGCTGTTTTTT	CASSDSTVAGGHTGELFF
-	few	TRBV12-3/TRBV12-4	TRBJ2-4	TGTGCCAGCAGCCCCGGGGACGAAGGCAAAAACATTCAGTACTTC	CASSPGDEGKNIQYF
TRBD2	-	TRBV18	TRBJ2-5	TGTGCCAGCTCACCACCGGCGAGCGGGAGCCGAGAGACCCAGTACTTC	CASSPPASGSRETQYF
-	few	TRBV4-1	TRBJ2-1	TGCGCCAGCAGCCACCCAGGCCGCAGCTCCTACAATGAGCAGTTCTTC	CASSHPGRSSYNEQFF
TRBD2	-	TRBV6-2/TRBV6-3	TRBJ2-5	TGTGCCAGCAGTGGCACGGGACTACAAGAGACCCAGTACTTC	CASSGTGLQETQYF
-	few	TRBV7-2	TRBJ2-1	TGTGCCAGCAGCTTATCAACTCAAAATGAGCAGTTCTTC	CASSLSTQNEQFF
-	few	TRBV14	TRBJ2-1	TGTGCCAGCAGCCTCGACAGATGGGGCTACAATGAGCAGTTCTTC	CASSLDRWGYNEQFF
-	-	TRBV7-8	TRBJ2-1	TGTGCCAGCAGCTTAGGCCCACGGGCGGTCGATGAGCAGTTCTTC	CASSLGPRAVDEQFF
-	-	TRBV28	TRBJ1-1	TGTGCCAGCAGCGGACAGTGGGTGAACACTGAAGCTTTCTTT	CASSGQWVNTEAFF
-	few	TRBV2	TRBJ2-3	TGTGCCAGCAAGGGCGGGGCAGATACGCAGTATTTT	CASKGGADTQYF
-	-	TRBV21-1	TRBJ2-3	TGTGCCAGCAGTGACCGCGGGACTAGCGGCACAGATACGCAGTATTTT	CASSDRGTSGTDTQYF
-	-	TRBV15	TRBJ1-5	TGTGCCACCAGCAAGGACGGGTTGCTTTATCAGCCCCAGCATTTT	CATSKDGLLYQPQHF
-	few	TRBV10-3	TRBJ2-3	TGTGCCATCAGTGTGGGGGATACGCAGTATTTT	CAISVGDTQYF
-	-	TRBV27	TRBJ1-2	TGTGCCAGCAGTGTGAGCAGTTTGTTCGGCTACACCTTC	CASSVSSLFGYTF
TRBD2	-	TRBV5-1	TRBJ2-7	TGCGCCAGCAGCCGGATGACTAGCGGGGGATTCTACGAGCAGTACTTC	CASSRMTSGGFYEQYF
-	-	TRBV3-1	TRBJ2-5	TGTGCCAGCAGCCAAGATCACCGCCGACTCCAAGAGACCCAGTACTTC	CASSQDHRRLQETQYF
-	-	TRBV6-5	TRBJ1-2	TGTGCCAGCAGTGATCCGGGCGCGTTTTATGGCTACACCTTC	CASSDPGAFYGYTF
-	-	TRBV20-1	TRBJ2-5	TGCAGTGCTACCTCCCCCCGGGGAGCCCAAGGGACCCAGTACTTC	CSATSPRGAQGTQYF
-	-	TRBV27	TRBJ1-2	TGTGCCAGCAGGCTTACAGGGACCGGCTATGGCTACACCTTC	CASRLTGTGYGYTF
TRBD1	-	TRBV20-1	TRBJ2-1	TGCAGTGCTGGAGACAGGGGTTTGGATGAGCAGTTCTTC	CSAGDRGLDEQFF
-	-	TRBV19	TRBJ1-1	TGTGCCAGTAGTAACTCCCTGGACACTGAAGCTTTCTTT	CASSNSLDTEAFF
TRBD1	-	TRBV29-1	TRBJ2-5	TGCAGCGCCGGGACAGGGCTGCAGACCCAGTACTTC	CSAGTGLQTQYF
-	-	TRBV24-1	TRBJ2-3	TGTGCCACCAGTCCAAAGCGGGCAGATACGCAGTATTTT	CATSPKRADTQYF